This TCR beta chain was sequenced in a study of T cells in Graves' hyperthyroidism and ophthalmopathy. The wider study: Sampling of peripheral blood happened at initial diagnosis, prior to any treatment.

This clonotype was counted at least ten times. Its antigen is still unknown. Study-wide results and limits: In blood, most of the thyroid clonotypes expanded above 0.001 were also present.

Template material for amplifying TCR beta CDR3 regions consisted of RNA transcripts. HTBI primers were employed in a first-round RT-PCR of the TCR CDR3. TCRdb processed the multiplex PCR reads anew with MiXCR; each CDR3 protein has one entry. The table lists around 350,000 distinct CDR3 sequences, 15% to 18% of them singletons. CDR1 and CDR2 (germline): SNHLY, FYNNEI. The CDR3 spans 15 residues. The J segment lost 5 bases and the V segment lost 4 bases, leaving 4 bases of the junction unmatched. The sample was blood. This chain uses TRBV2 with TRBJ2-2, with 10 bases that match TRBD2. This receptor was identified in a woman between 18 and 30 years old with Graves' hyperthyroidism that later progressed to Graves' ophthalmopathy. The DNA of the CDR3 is TGTGCCAGCAGTGCGGTAGCGGGAGGAACCGGGGAGCTGTTTTTT. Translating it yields CASSAVAGGTGELFF.